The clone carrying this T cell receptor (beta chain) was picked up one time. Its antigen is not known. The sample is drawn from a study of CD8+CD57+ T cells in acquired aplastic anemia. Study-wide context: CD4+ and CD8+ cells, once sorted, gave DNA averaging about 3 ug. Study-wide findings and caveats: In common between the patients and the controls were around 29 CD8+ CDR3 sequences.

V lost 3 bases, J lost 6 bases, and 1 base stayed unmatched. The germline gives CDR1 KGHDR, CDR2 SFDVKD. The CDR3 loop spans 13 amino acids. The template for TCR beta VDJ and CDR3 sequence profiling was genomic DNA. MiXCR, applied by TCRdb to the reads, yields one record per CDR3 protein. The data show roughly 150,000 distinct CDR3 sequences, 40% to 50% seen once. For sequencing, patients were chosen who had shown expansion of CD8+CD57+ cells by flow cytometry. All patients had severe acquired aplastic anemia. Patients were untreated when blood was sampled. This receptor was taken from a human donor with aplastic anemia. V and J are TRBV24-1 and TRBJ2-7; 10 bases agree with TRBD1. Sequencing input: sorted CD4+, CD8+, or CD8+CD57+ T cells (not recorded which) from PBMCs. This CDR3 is CATSDDRGLEQYF. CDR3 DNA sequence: TGTGCCACCAGTGATGACAGGGGGCTCGAGCAGTACTTC.